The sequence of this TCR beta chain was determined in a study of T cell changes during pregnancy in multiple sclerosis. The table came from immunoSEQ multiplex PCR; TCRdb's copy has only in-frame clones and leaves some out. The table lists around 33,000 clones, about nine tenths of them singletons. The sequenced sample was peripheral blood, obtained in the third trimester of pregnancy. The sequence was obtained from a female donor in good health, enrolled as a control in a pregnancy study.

CDR3: CASSLMRAAYEQYF. DNA for the CDR3: TGTGCCAGCAGTTTGATGAGGGCGGCCTACGAGCAGTACTTC. This chain uses TRBV27 with TRBJ2-7; D is possibly TRBD2 (5 bases). The CDR3 has 14 amino acids. Germline V CDR1 and CDR2: MNHEY, SMNVEV (reference sequence). V gave up 3 bases and J gave up 2 bases, with 11 bases separating them.